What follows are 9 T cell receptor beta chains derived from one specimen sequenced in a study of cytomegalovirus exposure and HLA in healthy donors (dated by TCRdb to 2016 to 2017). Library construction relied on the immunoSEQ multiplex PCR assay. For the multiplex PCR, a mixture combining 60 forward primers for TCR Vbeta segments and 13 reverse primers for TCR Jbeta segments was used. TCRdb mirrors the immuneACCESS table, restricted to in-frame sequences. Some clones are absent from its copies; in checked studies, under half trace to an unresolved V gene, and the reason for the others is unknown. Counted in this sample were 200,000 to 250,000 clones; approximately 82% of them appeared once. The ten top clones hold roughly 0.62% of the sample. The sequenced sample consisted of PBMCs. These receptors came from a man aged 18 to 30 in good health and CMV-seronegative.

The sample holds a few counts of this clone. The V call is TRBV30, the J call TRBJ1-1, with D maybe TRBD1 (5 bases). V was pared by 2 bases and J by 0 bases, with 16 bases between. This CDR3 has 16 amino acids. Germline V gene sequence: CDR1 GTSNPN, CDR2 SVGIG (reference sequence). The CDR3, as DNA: TGTGCCTGGAGTCAAAGAAGAGACAGTTTGAACACTGAAGCTTTCTTT. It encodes CAWSQRRDSLNTEAFF.

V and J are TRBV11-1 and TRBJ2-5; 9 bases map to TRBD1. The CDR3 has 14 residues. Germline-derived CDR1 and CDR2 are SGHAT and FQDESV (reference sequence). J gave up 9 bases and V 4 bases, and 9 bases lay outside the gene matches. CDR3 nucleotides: TGTGCCAGCAGCTCCCGGGACAGGGAGTCTGCCCAGTACTTC. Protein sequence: CASSSRDRESAQYF.

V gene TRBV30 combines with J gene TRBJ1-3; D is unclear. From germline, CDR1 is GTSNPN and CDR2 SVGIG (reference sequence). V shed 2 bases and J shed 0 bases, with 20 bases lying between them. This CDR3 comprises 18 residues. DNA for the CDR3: TGTGCCTGGAGTTTCCCCCCCTGGCAGGAAGCCTCTGGAAACACCATATATTTT. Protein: CAWSFPPWQEASGNTIYF. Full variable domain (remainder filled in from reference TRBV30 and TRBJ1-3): SQTIHQWPATLVQPVGSPLSLECTVEGTSNPNLYWYRQAAGRGLQLLFYSVGIGQISSEVPQNLSASRPQDRQFILSSKKLLLSDSGFYLCAWSFPPWQEASGNTIYFGEGSWLTVV.

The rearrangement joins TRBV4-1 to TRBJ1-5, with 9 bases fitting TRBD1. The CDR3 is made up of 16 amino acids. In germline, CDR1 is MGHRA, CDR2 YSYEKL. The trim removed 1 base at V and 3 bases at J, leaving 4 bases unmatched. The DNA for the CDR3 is TGCGCCAGCAGCCAAGGGACAGGGGCCCTCAATCAGCCCCAGCATTTT. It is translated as CASSQGTGALNQPQHF.

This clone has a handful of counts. The CDR3, as DNA: TGTGCCATCAGTGATAACGAAGGAGCTGCCTATGGCTACACCTTC. Amino acids: CAISDNEGAAYGYTF. This rearrangement joins TRBV10-3 to TRBJ1-2; no clear D. The CDR3 consists of 15 residues. V lost 3 bases to trimming and J lost 4 bases, with 15 bases between them. Germline loops: CDR1 ENHRY, CDR2 SYGVKD.

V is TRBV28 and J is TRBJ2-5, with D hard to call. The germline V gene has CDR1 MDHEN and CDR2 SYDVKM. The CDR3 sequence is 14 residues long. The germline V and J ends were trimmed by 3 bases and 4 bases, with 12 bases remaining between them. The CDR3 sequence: CASSFGGVIETQYF. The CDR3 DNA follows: TGTGCCAGCAGTTTTGGCGGCGTGATAGAGACCCAGTACTTC.

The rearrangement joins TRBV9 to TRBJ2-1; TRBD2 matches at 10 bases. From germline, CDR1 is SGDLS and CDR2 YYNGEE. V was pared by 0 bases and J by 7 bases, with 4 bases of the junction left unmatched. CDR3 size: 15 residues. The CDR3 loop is CASSVGASGSNEQFF. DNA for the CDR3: TGTGCCAGCAGCGTAGGGGCTAGCGGGAGTAATGAGCAGTTCTTC.

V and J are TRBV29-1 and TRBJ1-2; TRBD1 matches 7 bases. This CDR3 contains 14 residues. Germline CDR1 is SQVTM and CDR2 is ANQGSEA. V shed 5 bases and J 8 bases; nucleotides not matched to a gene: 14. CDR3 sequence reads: CSVKGATGVGGYTF. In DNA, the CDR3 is TGCAGCGTTAAGGGAGCTACAGGGGTCGGAGGCTACACCTTC.

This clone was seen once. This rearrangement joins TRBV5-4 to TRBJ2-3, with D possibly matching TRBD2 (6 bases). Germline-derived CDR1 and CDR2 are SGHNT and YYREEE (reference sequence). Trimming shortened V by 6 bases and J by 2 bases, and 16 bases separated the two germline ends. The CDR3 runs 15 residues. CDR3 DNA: TGTGCCAGCAAAATAGACAGCGGGTTCACAGATACGCAGTATTTT. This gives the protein CASKIDSGFTDTQYF.